The 9 T cell receptor beta chains below come from one sample, sequenced in a study of control samples from healthy donors and cancer patients. Produced via immunoSEQ multiplex PCR; TCRdb's table is partial and in-frame only. Found here are 120,000 or so clones, roughly 84% of them singletons; the top ten hold 7% to 10%. The sequenced material came from blood. The receptors derive from a man aged 35 to 55 in good health.

This clone was seen only once. This chain connects TRBV7-2 to TRBJ2-3; no definite D call. Deletions cut 1 base from V and 8 bases from J, with 10 bases between. The CDR3 is 13 residues long. Germline lookup yields CDR1 SGHTA and CDR2 FQGNSA. The CDR3 loop is CASSLDSSTTQYF. The CDR3 DNA is TGTGCCAGCAGCTTAGATTCATCTACTACGCAGTATTTT.

This clone has only a few counts. The chain employs TRBV6-5 and TRBJ2-7; 13 bases are a match to TRBD2. Per germline, CDR1 MNHEY and CDR2 SVGAGI. The CDR3 has 15 residues. The ends lost 4 bases at V and 2 bases at J; junction bases unmatched: 2. CDR3 sequence: CASSLGLAGPYEQYF. In DNA form, the CDR3 reads TGTGCCAGCAGTTTGGGACTAGCGGGGCCCTACGAGCAGTACTTC.

This chain joins TRBV19 and TRBJ1-1; possible D gene TRBD1, 6 bases. Germline lookup yields CDR1 LNHDA and CDR2 SQIVND (reference sequence). This CDR3 has 16 amino acids. Trimming removed 8 bases from V and 2 bases from J, with 21 bases in between. The CDR3, as DNA: TGTGCCAGTTGGGAGAGACAGAGGGGGGCAAACACTGAAGCTTTCTTT. Translating it yields CASWERQRGANTEAFF.

The gene calls are TRBV5-1 and TRBJ2-1, with D unresolved. The CDR3 covers 17 residues. V was clipped by 5 bases and J by 6 bases, with 24 bases between them. Germline V CDR1 and CDR2: SGHRS, YFSETQ. In DNA form, the CDR3 reads TGCGCCAGCAGGATCGTACTCTCCCGCGCCAAGGGCAATGAGCAGTTCTTC. Its protein is CASRIVLSRAKGNEQFF. The whole variable domain, filled in from reference TRBV5-1 and TRBJ2-1, reads KAGVTQTPRYLIKTRGQQVTLSCSPISGHRSVSWYQQTPGQGLQFLFEYFSETQRNKGNFPGRFSGRQFSNSRSEMNVSTLELGDSALYLCASRIVLSRAKGNEQFFGPGTRLTVL.

The chain has TRBV29-1 and TRBJ2-7; 9 bases map to TRBD1. The CDR3 runs to 12 residues. Germline-derived CDR1 and CDR2 are SQVTM and ANQGSEA. V was clipped by 6 bases and J by 5 bases; unmatched bases: 5. CDR3 amino acids: CSVGGQGHEQYF. The CDR3 coding sequence is TGCAGCGTGGGGGGACAGGGACACGAGCAGTACTTC.

The chain couples TRBV6-6 to TRBJ2-3; the D call may be TRBD1 or TRBD2 (5 bases each). V lost 5 bases to trimming and J lost 1 base, with 19 bases between them. CDR1 MNHNY and CDR2 SVGAGI come from the germline V gene (reference sequence). This CDR3 is 17 amino acids long. Here the CDR3 DNA reads TGTGCCAGCAGTCTGAGGGCAGGGTCTCTGCGCACAGATACGCAGTATTTT. Translated, it gives CASSLRAGSLRTDTQYF.

The genes are TRBV10-3 and TRBJ1-4; 7 bases line up with TRBD1. CDR3 length equals 12 residues. Per the germline V gene, CDR1 is ENHRY and CDR2 is SYGVKD. J gave up 4 bases and V 11 bases, and 4 bases lay outside the gene matches. The CDR3 DNA is TGTGCCCAGGGGGGGGTTAATGAAAAACTGTTTTTT. Its translation is CAQGGVNEKLFF.

The chain recombines TRBV10-3 with TRBJ2-7; no clear D gene. This CDR3 spans 13 amino acids. Trimming took 6 bases from V and 5 from J, leaving 14 bases between them. The V gene's germline CDR1 is ENHRY and CDR2 SYGVKD. The CDR3 DNA is TGTGCCATCAGGTCGGGTAATTTCAACGAGCAGTACTTC. Amino acid sequence: CAIRSGNFNEQYF.

This chain connects TRBV19 to TRBJ2-3; D is possibly TRBD1 (5 bases). Germline V lookup: CDR1 LNHDA, CDR2 SQIVND (reference sequence). V lost 4 bases to trimming and J lost 2 bases, with 10 bases between them. The length of the CDR3 is 14 residues. Here the CDR3 DNA reads TGTGCCAGTAGTAGGCAGGGAAACACAGATACGCAGTATTTT. Its translation: CASSRQGNTDTQYF.